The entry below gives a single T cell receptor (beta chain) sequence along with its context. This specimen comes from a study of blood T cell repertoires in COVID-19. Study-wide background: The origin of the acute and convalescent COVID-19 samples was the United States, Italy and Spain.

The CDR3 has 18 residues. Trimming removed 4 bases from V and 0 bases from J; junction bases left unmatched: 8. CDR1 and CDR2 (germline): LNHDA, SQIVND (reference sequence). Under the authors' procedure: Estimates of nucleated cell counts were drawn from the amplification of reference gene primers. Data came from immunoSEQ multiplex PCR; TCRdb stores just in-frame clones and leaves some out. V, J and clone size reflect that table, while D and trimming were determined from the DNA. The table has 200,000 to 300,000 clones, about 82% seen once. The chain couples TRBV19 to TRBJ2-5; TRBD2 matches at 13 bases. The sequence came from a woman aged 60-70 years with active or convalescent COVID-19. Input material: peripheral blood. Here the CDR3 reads CASSTGLAGLQYQETQYF. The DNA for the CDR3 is TGTGCCAGTAGTACGGGACTAGCGGGGCTTCAGTACCAAGAGACCCAGTACTTC. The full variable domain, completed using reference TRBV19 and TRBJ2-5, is DGGITQSPKYLFRKEGQNVTLSCEQNLNHDAMYWYRQDPGQGLRLIYYSQIVNDFQKGDIAEGYSVSREKKESFPLTVTSAQKNPTAFYLCASSTGLAGLQYQETQYFGPGTRLLVL.